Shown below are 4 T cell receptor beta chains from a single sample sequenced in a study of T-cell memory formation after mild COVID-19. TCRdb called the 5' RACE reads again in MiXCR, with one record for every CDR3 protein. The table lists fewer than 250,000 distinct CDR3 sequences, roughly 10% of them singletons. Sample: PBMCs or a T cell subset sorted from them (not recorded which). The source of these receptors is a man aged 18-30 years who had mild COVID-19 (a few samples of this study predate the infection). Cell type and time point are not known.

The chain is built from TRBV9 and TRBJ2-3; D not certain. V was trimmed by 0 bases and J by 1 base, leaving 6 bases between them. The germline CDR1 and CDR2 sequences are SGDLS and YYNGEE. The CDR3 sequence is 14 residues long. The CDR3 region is CASSVARGTDTQYF. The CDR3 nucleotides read TGTGCCAGCAGCGTAGCACGGGGCACAGATACGCAGTATTTT. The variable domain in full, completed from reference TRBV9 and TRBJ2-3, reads DSGVTQTPKHLITATGQRVTLRCSPRSGDLSVYWYQQSLDQGLQFLIQYYNGEERAKGNILERFSAQQFPDLHSELNLSSLELGDSALYFCASSVARGTDTQYFGPGTRLTVL.

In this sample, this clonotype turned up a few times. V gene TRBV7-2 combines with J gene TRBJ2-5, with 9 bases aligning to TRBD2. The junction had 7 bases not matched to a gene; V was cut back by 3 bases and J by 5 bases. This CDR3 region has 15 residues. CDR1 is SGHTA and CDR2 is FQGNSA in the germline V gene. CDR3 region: CASSFQRGEVETQYF. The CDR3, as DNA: TGTGCCAGCAGCTTTCAGCGGGGGGAGGTTGAGACCCAGTACTTC. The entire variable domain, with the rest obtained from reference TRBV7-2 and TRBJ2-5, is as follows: GAGVSQSPSNKVTEKGKDVELRCDPISGHTALYWYRQSLGQGLEFLIYFQGNSAPDKSGLPSDRFSAERTGGSVSTLTIQRTQQEDSAVYLCASSFQRGEVETQYFGPGTRLLVL.

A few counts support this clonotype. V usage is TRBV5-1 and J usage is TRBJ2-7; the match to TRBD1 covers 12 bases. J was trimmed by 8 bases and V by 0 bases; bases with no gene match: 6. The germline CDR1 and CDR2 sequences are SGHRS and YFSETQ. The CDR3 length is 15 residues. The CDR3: CASSLAGTGGGKQYV. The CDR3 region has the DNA TGCGCCAGCAGCTTGGCCGGGACAGGGGGCGGTAAGCAGTACGTC.

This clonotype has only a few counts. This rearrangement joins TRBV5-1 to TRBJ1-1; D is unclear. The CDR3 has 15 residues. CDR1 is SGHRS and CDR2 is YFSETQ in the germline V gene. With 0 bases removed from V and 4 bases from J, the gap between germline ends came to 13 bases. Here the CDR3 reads CASSLGRAESTEAFF. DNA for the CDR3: TGCGCCAGCAGCTTGGGAAGGGCGGAGTCCACTGAAGCTTTCTTT.